These 20 T cell receptor beta chains were all obtained from the same sample, sequenced in a study of T cells in localized non-small cell lung cancer. The assay was immunoSEQ multiplex PCR, and TCRdb's table has in-frame clones only and misses some. The data show about 56,000 clones, 86% seen once. Material: peripheral blood, obtained before any cancer treatment. These receptors all stem from a woman aged 40 to 75 with stage I lung adenocarcinoma.

The chain employs TRBV6-5 and TRBJ2-3; tentative D call: TRBD2 (6 bases). V was pared by 6 bases and J by 6 bases, with 16 bases between. The CDR3 has 14 amino acids. CDR1 MNHEY and CDR2 SVGAGI come from the germline V gene. This CDR3 reads CASSQRLVGDTQYF. The CDR3, as DNA: TGTGCCAGCAGCCAAAGACTAGTAGGTGATACGCAGTATTTT.

The rearrangement joins TRBV6-6 to TRBJ2-7, with 7 bases fitting TRBD1. The CDR3 totals 15 residues. Germline lookup yields CDR1 MNHNY and CDR2 SVGAGI (reference sequence). Trimming removed 6 bases from V and 0 bases from J; junction bases left unmatched: 8. The DNA of the CDR3 is TGTGCCAGCAGATCGACAGGGCTTAGCTCCTACGAGCAGTACTTC. The encoded protein is CASRSTGLSSYEQYF.

The V and J genes are TRBV5-1 and TRBJ2-5, with 7 bases fitting TRBD1. V shed 5 bases, J shed 6 bases, and the junction held 4 bases outside the gene matches. CDR3 length: 12 residues. In germline, CDR1 is SGHRS, CDR2 YFSETQ. The CDR3 reads CASRAGGKTQYF. Here the CDR3 DNA reads TGCGCCAGCAGAGCAGGGGGAAAGACCCAGTACTTC.

This chain links TRBV15 with TRBJ2-1, with a weak D call TRBD2 (6 bases). Per germline, CDR1 LNHNV and CDR2 YYDKDF (reference sequence). Trimming left V 2 bases short and J 7 bases short, with 12 bases between. CDR3 length equals 14 residues. The CDR3 nucleotides read TGTGCCACCAGCAGACCAGGACTAACTAATGAGCAGTTCTTC. Its protein is CATSRPGLTNEQFF.

The count of this clone is one. The chain carries TRBV5-1 and TRBJ2-6; D uncertain. Germline CDR1 reads SGHRS; CDR2 reads YFSETQ. Deletions cut 0 bases from V and 0 bases from J, with 10 bases between. This CDR3 has 17 residues. CDR3 protein: CASSLAGTVSGANVLTF. CDR3 coding DNA: TGCGCCAGCAGCTTGGCGGGCACAGTCTCTGGGGCCAACGTCCTGACTTTC.

The genes are TRBV9 and TRBJ2-7; no definite D call. The CDR3 sequence is 15 residues long. V was trimmed by 1 base and J by 0 bases, leaving 11 bases between them. Germline CDR1 reads SGDLS; CDR2 reads YYNGEE. The CDR3 DNA is TGTGCCAGCAGCGTATCTGACGGATTCTCCTACGAGCAGTACTTC. Amino acid sequence: CASSVSDGFSYEQYF.

The chain recombines TRBV9 with TRBJ1-1; TRBD1 matches 11 bases. The CDR3 loop spans 15 amino acids. Germline CDR1 SGDLS, CDR2 YYNGEE. V gave up 5 bases and J gave up 10 bases; unmatched junction bases: 13. In nucleotides, the CDR3 is TGTGCCAGCAGTGCCACCCAGGACAGGGGGCTAGGAGCTTTCTTT. Its translation is CASSATQDRGLGAFF.

The CDR3 region is CASSQEEGGYEQYF. The CDR3, as DNA: TGCGCCAGCAGCCAAGAGGAGGGAGGCTACGAGCAGTACTTC. This chain links TRBV4-3 with TRBJ2-5; D possibly corresponds to TRBD2 (6 bases). The closer fit of TRBJ2-7 to the DNA end suggests the J call may be wrong. The CDR3 has 14 amino acids. Germline assignment: CDR1 LGHNA and CDR2 YSLEER.

The chain carries TRBV4-3 and TRBJ1-5; 7 nucleotides line up with TRBD1. CDR3 size: 15 residues. J lost 7 bases, V lost 2 bases, and 8 bases had no gene match. Germline CDR1 is LGHNA and CDR2 is YSLEER. CDR3 sequence (DNA): TGCGCCAGCAGCCAAACCGCAGGGGGTCGACAGCCCCAGCATTTT. Translated: CASSQTAGGRQPQHF.

This clone was found once. One junction end does not reproduce the germline sequence, and a read error may be involved. This chain links TRBV13 with TRBJ1-2; D call uncertain. Looked up from germline, CDR1 is PRHDT and CDR2 is FYEKMQ (reference sequence). The CDR3 totals 15 residues. CDR3 residues: CASSQAAGENYGYTF. The DNA of the CDR3 is TGCGCCAGCAGCCAGGCCGCCGGGGAGAACTATGGCTACACCTTC.

The chain joins TRBV9 to TRBJ2-1; 9 nucleotides match TRBD1. V lost 3 bases and J lost 7; bases outside the gene matches: 8. The CDR3 spans 15 residues. Per germline, CDR1 SGDLS and CDR2 YYNGEE. DNA for the CDR3: TGTGCCAGCAGCGACACCGGGACAGGGAGGAATGAGCAGTTCTTC. This translates into CASSDTGTGRNEQFF. Supplemented by reference TRBV9 and TRBJ2-1, the full variable domain reads DSGVTQTPKHLITATGQRVTLRCSPRSGDLSVYWYQQSLDQGLQFLIQYYNGEERAKGNILERFSAQQFPDLHSELNLSSLELGDSALYFCASSDTGTGRNEQFFGPGTRLTVL.

The gene calls are TRBV5-1 and TRBJ2-7; D remains ambiguous. Germline CDR1 reads SGHRS; CDR2 reads YFSETQ. The CDR3 covers 15 residues. V was cut by 0 bases and J by 1 base, with 11 bases left in between. This CDR3 reads CASSLEAQESYEQYF. In DNA, the CDR3 is TGCGCCAGCAGCTTGGAGGCCCAGGAGTCCTACGAGCAGTACTTC.

The rearrangement links TRBV5-8 to TRBJ2-1; D gene ambiguous. V gave up 2 bases and J gave up 5 bases, with 14 bases separating them. The length of the CDR3 is 15 residues. Germline V gene data show CDR1 as SGHTS and CDR2 as YDEGEE. The chain's CDR3 is CASSFDGALHNEQFF. CDR3 nucleotides: TGTGCCAGCAGCTTTGACGGAGCCCTACACAATGAGCAGTTCTTC. Full variable domain (outside the CDR3, taken from reference TRBV5-8 and TRBJ2-1): EAGVTQSPTHLIKTRGQQATLRCSPISGHTSVYWYQQALGLGLQFLLWYDEGEERNRGNFPPRFSGRQFPNYSSELNVNALELEDSALYLCASSFDGALHNEQFFGPGTRLTVL.

The chain employs TRBV5-8 and TRBJ2-7; 8 nucleotides line up with TRBD1. Looked up from germline, CDR1 is SGHTS and CDR2 is YDEGEE. The CDR3 extends over 13 amino acids. With V trimmed by 4 bases and J by 6 bases, 6 bases remained unmatched. CDR3 loop: CASSRTGQGEQYF. The CDR3 DNA follows: TGTGCCAGCAGCCGGACAGGGCAGGGCGAGCAGTACTTC. The full variable domain, its missing parts supplied by reference TRBV5-8 and TRBJ2-7, is EAGVTQSPTHLIKTRGQQATLRCSPISGHTSVYWYQQALGLGLQFLLWYDEGEERNRGNFPPRFSGRQFPNYSSELNVNALELEDSALYLCASSRTGQGEQYFGPGTRLTVT.

The chain couples TRBV5-6 to TRBJ1-1, with a weak D call TRBD1 (6 bases). Germline V gene sequence: CDR1 SGHDT, CDR2 YYEEEE. V was cut by 2 bases and J by 8 bases, with 13 bases left in between. The CDR3 has 13 residues. The CDR3, as DNA: TGTGCCAGCAGCTTAACAGGGCGTTCCGAAGCTTTCTTT. Translation gives CASSLTGRSEAFF.

In its sample, this clone was seen once. This rearrangement joins TRBV5-1 to TRBJ1-4; unclear D gene. The V end lost 4 bases, the J end lost 0 bases, and 13 bases lay between the germline ends. The CDR3 loop spans 16 amino acids. The germline V gene encodes CDR1 SGHRS and CDR2 YFSETQ. CDR3: CASSPHWGATNEKLFF. The CDR3 nucleotides read TGCGCCAGCAGCCCTCATTGGGGTGCAACTAATGAAAAACTGTTTTTT.

In its sample, this clone was seen many times. V gene TRBV6-1 combines with J gene TRBJ1-5; 8 nucleotides align to TRBD1. The CDR3 contains 16 residues. Germline V gene sequence: CDR1 MNHNS, CDR2 SASEGT. V was clipped by 3 bases and J by 0 bases; unmatched bases: 4. The CDR3 spells CASSDGQGNSNQPQHF. The CDR3, as DNA: TGTGCCAGCAGTGACGGACAGGGAAATAGCAATCAGCCCCAGCATTTT.

The gene calls are TRBV5-5 and TRBJ2-6; D ambiguous. The germline V gene has CDR1 SGHKS and CDR2 YYEKEE (reference sequence). V shed 6 bases and J shed 0 bases, with 10 bases lying between them. The CDR3 extends over 15 amino acids. The CDR3 region is CASMVGGSGANVLTF. The CDR3 DNA reads as TGTGCCAGCATGGTGGGCGGCTCTGGGGCCAACGTCCTGACTTTC. The full variable domain, rest sourced from reference TRBV5-5 and TRBJ2-6, is DAGVTQSPTHLIKTRGQQVTLRCSPISGHKSVSWYQQVLGQGPQFIFQYYEKEERGRGNFPDRFSARQFPNYSSELNVNALLLGDSALYLCASMVGGSGANVLTFGAGSRLTVL.

The rearrangement joins TRBV10-3 to TRBJ2-3, with D tentatively TRBD2 (7 bases). V was cut by 2 bases and J by 5 bases, with 11 bases left in between. The CDR3 has 14 amino acids. Germline V gene sequence: CDR1 ENHRY, CDR2 SYGVKD. CDR3 residues: CAISEGGAGDTQYF. The CDR3 DNA sequence: TGTGCCATCAGTGAGGGGGGGGCGGGAGATACGCAGTATTTT.

The chain employs TRBV5-4 and TRBJ1-5, with D perhaps matching TRBD1 (6 bases). V was clipped by 2 bases and J by 5 bases, with 11 bases between them. CDR3 length: 14 amino acids. The germline V gene encodes CDR1 SGHNT and CDR2 YYREEE (reference sequence). The DNA of the CDR3 is TGTGCCAGCAGCTTAGTGGGGGCCGATCAGCCCCAGCATTTT. Residues: CASSLVGADQPQHF.